This TCR beta chain came from a study of CD8+CD57+ T cells in acquired aplastic anemia (dated by TCRdb to the late 2010s). Turning to the overall study: DNA extracted from sorted CD4+ and CD8+ cells had a mean of around 3 ug, with a range of roughly 0.19 to 27.4 ug. CD8+CD57+ expansion was defined as frequency above the mean frequency observed in healthy subjects. Here is what the overall study found, with its caveats: CD8+ Simpson's diversity did not differ significantly between patients and healthy controls (P=0.060). Although twenty-nine CD8+ CDR3 sequences were shared by patients and controls, these sequences appeared highly expressed in patients and within the immunodominant clones of patients.

The germline V gene sets CDR1 to SNHLY and CDR2 to FYNNEI. The CDR3, cysteine through phenylalanine, is 12 amino acids long. Here the CDR3 DNA is all that survives: 36 bases in frame from base 1. Germline trimming amounts to 10 bases on V and 4 bases on J, with 5 as the count of junction bases outside the gene matches. Genomic DNA served as template for TCR beta VDJ combination and CDR3 sequence profiling. TCR repertoire sequencing was run on an Illumina HiSeq 2000. In the source study's methods: TRBV/TRBJ rearrangement plots, CDR3 size and DJ length profiles, and Simpson's diversity index were used to evaluate the repertoires. The immunodominant clone was defined as the most abundant DNA sequence in deep sequencing data. CDR3 amino acid sequences were checked for sharing between subjects and were compared against published repertoires and the VDJdb database. TCRdb trimmed the raw reads at Q25, called clones with MiXCR and kept productive beta chains. Identical CDR3 proteins give one entry, which carries the most common genes and DNA. V and J calls and clone size were set by TCRdb, not the authors. The sample table holds under 200,000 distinct CDR3 sequences, of which 40% to 60% were seen once. The leading ten clones occupy under 35% of the sample.

To note about this clonotype: No cognate antigen has been identified for it. Nothing much larger sits one base from this clone, and base qualities are not available.

Flow cytometry had shown CD8+CD57+ cell expansion in the patients selected for sequencing. Every patient had severe acquired aplastic anemia, diagnosed using the International Study of Aplastic Anemia and Agranulocytosis and Camitta criteria. At the time blood was sampled, none of the patients had received any therapy. In the study, sorted CD4+ and CD8+ blood T cells from patients with severe aplastic anemia and from healthy subjects underwent deep sequencing of TCR repertoires. Patients were enrolled in the USA under clinicaltrials.gov protocols 00001620, 01623167, 00001397, 00071045, 00081523 and 00961064. Ficoll-Paque density gradient centrifugation was used to isolate peripheral blood mononuclear cells. CD4+ and CD8+ T cells were sorted by FACS or magnetic beads before DNA extraction.

This sequence uses TRBV2 and TRBJ2-5; 8 nucleotides in the junction match TRBD2. The receptor was derived from a human donor with aplastic anemia. The specimen was sorted CD4+, CD8+, or CD8+CD57+ T cells (not recorded which) from PBMCs. The CDR3 protein: CAKGAGAETQYF. The base sequence is TGTGCCAAGGGAGCGGGAGCAGAGACCCAGTACTTC.